Listed below are T cell receptor beta chains from one sample, sequenced in a study of PD-1 blockade in classical Hodgkin lymphoma. The protocol was immunoSEQ multiplex PCR, while the TCRdb copy is restricted to in-frame clones and leaves out a portion. The sample yields about 7,900 clones, 75% to 80% seen once. Here the sequenced sample was peripheral blood mononuclear cells (PBMCs), taken before the fourth cycle of nivolumab. The receptors were sampled from a human donor with classical Hodgkin lymphoma. The CDR3 runs from the conserved cysteine through the conserved F or W. The order of the fields is V gene, clone size, J gene, D gene, CDR3 protein, CDR3 DNA. A D gene is named only where the DNA matches it firmly. Expanded clones are given a class, and other clones once, few, many or no size at all.

v_gene: TRBV7-2; abundance: -; j_gene: TRBJ1-3; d_gene: -; CDR3aa: CASSSGTSGNTIYF; CDR3nt: TGTGCCAGCAGCTCCGGGACCTCTGGAAACACCATATATTTT
v_gene: TRBV4-1; abundance: -; j_gene: TRBJ1-2; d_gene: -; CDR3aa: CASSQDRYYGYTF; CDR3nt: TGCGCCAGCAGCCAAGATCGGTACTATGGCTACACCTTC
v_gene: TRBV28; abundance: -; j_gene: TRBJ1-2; d_gene: -; CDR3aa: CASSPGGPLGSF; CDR3nt: TGTGCCAGCAGTCCGGGGGGCCCTTTGGGCAGCTTC
v_gene: TRBV20-1; abundance: -; j_gene: TRBJ1-2; d_gene: TRBD1; CDR3aa: CSNLRQGLYTF; CDR3nt: TGCAGTAATCTAAGACAGGGGCTCTACACCTTC
v_gene: TRBV7-2; abundance: -; j_gene: TRBJ1-6; d_gene: TRBD1; CDR3aa: CASSSGTDSSYNSPLHF; CDR3nt: TGTGCCAGCTCATCCGGGACAGATAGCTCCTATAATTCACCCCTCCACTTT
v_gene: TRBV6-1; abundance: -; j_gene: TRBJ1-3; d_gene: -; CDR3aa: CASSAGNTIYF; CDR3nt: TGTGCCAGCAGTGCCGGAAACACCATATATTTT
v_gene: TRBV5-4; abundance: -; j_gene: TRBJ2-3; d_gene: TRBD1; CDR3aa: CASSSSGTGAADTQYF; CDR3nt: TGTGCCAGCAGCTCCTCCGGGACAGGGGCAGCAGATACGCAGTATTTT
v_gene: TRBV10-2; abundance: -; j_gene: TRBJ1-5; d_gene: -; CDR3aa: CASSEPGAHGQPQHF; CDR3nt: TGCGCCAGCAGTGAACCGGGGGCGCATGGTCAGCCCCAGCATTTT
v_gene: TRBV5-1; abundance: -; j_gene: TRBJ2-3; d_gene: TRBD1; CDR3aa: CASRTGADTQYF; CDR3nt: TGCGCCAGCAGAACAGGGGCAGATACGCAGTATTTT
v_gene: TRBV5-1; abundance: -; j_gene: TRBJ2-7; d_gene: TRBD2; CDR3aa: CASSLTGRERNEQYF; CDR3nt: TGCGCCAGCAGCTTGACGGGGCGGGAGAGGAACGAGCAGTACTTC
v_gene: TRBV4-1; abundance: -; j_gene: TRBJ2-2; d_gene: -; CDR3aa: CASSQERATGELFF; CDR3nt: TGCGCCAGCAGCCAAGAGAGGGCTACCGGGGAGCTGTTTTTT
v_gene: TRBV10-1; abundance: once; j_gene: TRBJ2-7; d_gene: -; CDR3aa: CASSVSQAYEQYF; CDR3nt: TGCGCCAGCAGTGTTAGCCAGGCCTACGAGCAGTACTTC
v_gene: TRBV7-8; abundance: -; j_gene: TRBJ1-1; d_gene: -; CDR3aa: CASSRRERAEAFF; CDR3nt: TGTGCCAGCAGCCGCAGGGAACGGGCTGAAGCTTTCTTT
v_gene: TRBV6-5; abundance: few; j_gene: TRBJ1-2; d_gene: TRBD1; CDR3aa: CASSSGQGASYYGYTF; CDR3nt: TGTGCCAGCAGTTCCGGCCAGGGGGCGAGTTACTATGGCTACACCTTC
v_gene: TRBV27; abundance: few; j_gene: TRBJ2-7; d_gene: TRBD2; CDR3aa: CASSLALTSGVIEQYF; CDR3nt: TGTGCCAGCAGTTTAGCATTGACTAGCGGGGTCATCGAGCAGTACTTC
v_gene: TRBV7-6; abundance: -; j_gene: TRBJ2-7; d_gene: TRBD1; CDR3aa: CASSTGQVDEQYF; CDR3nt: TGTGCCAGCAGCACAGGACAGGTGGACGAGCAGTACTTC
v_gene: TRBV9; abundance: -; j_gene: TRBJ2-3; d_gene: -; CDR3aa: CASSAGTRGDTQYF; CDR3nt: TGTGCCAGCAGCGCCGGGACTCGGGGAGATACGCAGTATTTT
v_gene: TRBV25-1; abundance: -; j_gene: TRBJ2-7; d_gene: -; CDR3aa: CASSDSATLFWDEQYF; CDR3nt: TGTGCCAGCAGTGATTCCGCGACACTGTTTTGGGACGAGCAGTACTTC
v_gene: TRBV30; abundance: -; j_gene: TRBJ2-1; d_gene: TRBD2; CDR3aa: CAWSSGLADNEQFF; CDR3nt: TGTGCCTGGAGCTCGGGACTAGCGGACAATGAGCAGTTCTTC
v_gene: TRBV27; abundance: -; j_gene: TRBJ2-7; d_gene: -; CDR3aa: CASSPTPGRTLPYEQYF; CDR3nt: TGTGCCAGCAGTCCAACCCCGGGACGGACATTACCCTACGAGCAGTACTTC
v_gene: TRBV6-6; abundance: once; j_gene: TRBJ2-7; d_gene: -; CDR3aa: CATNPGPGVKNEQYF; CDR3nt: TGTGCCACCAATCCAGGCCCGGGAGTAAAGAACGAGCAGTACTTC
v_gene: TRBV4-3; abundance: -; j_gene: TRBJ2-1; d_gene: -; CDR3aa: CASSPRTDYNEQFF; CDR3nt: TGCGCCAGCAGCCCACGGACGGATTACAATGAGCAGTTCTTC
v_gene: TRBV7-9; abundance: -; j_gene: TRBJ2-3; d_gene: -; CDR3aa: CASSLASTDTQYF; CDR3nt: TGTGCCAGCAGCTTAGCTAGCACAGATACGCAGTATTTT
v_gene: TRBV15; abundance: -; j_gene: TRBJ1-1; d_gene: -; CDR3aa: CATSRVGVVTEAFF; CDR3nt: TGTGCCACCAGCAGAGTTGGGGTTGTCACTGAAGCTTTCTTT
v_gene: TRBV9; abundance: -; j_gene: TRBJ2-3; d_gene: TRBD1; CDR3aa: CASSRQSGTGGMDTQYF; CDR3nt: TGTGCCAGCAGCCGACAAAGCGGGACAGGGGGCATGGATACGCAGTATTTT
v_gene: TRBV7-9; abundance: -; j_gene: TRBJ1-1; d_gene: -; CDR3aa: CASSLDSPNTEAFF; CDR3nt: TGTGCCAGCAGCCTGGACAGTCCGAACACTGAAGCTTTCTTT
v_gene: TRBV13; abundance: -; j_gene: TRBJ2-7; d_gene: TRBD1; CDR3aa: CASSPGTGNSYEQYF; CDR3nt: TGTGCCAGCAGCCCCGGGACAGGTAACTCCTACGAGCAGTACTTC
v_gene: TRBV7-9; abundance: -; j_gene: TRBJ2-1; d_gene: TRBD1; CDR3aa: CASSLVTGTATNEQFF; CDR3nt: TGTGCCAGCAGCTTAGTGACAGGGACCGCCACCAATGAGCAGTTCTTC
v_gene: TRBV6-1; abundance: -; j_gene: TRBJ2-1; d_gene: -; CDR3aa: CASRTDGYYNEQFF; CDR3nt: TGTGCCAGCAGGACGGATGGGTACTACAATGAGCAGTTCTTC
v_gene: TRBV11-1; abundance: -; j_gene: TRBJ2-2; d_gene: TRBD2; CDR3aa: CASSPGGGGNTGELFF; CDR3nt: TGTGCCAGCAGCCCCGGCGGGGGGGGGAACACCGGGGAGCTGTTTTTT
v_gene: TRBV7-2; abundance: -; j_gene: TRBJ2-7; d_gene: -; CDR3aa: CASSFVARANEQYF; CDR3nt: TGTGCCAGCAGCTTCGTAGCAAGGGCTAACGAGCAGTACTTC
v_gene: TRBV27; abundance: -; j_gene: TRBJ1-1; d_gene: -; CDR3aa: CASSLSGLSTEAFF; CDR3nt: TGTGCCAGCAGTTTGAGCGGGTTGAGCACTGAAGCTTTCTTT
v_gene: TRBV5-6; abundance: -; j_gene: TRBJ2-7; d_gene: TRBD2; CDR3aa: CASSRRGGRSYEQYF; CDR3nt: TGTGCCAGCAGCCGCCGGGGGGGTCGGTCCTACGAGCAGTACTTC
v_gene: TRBV7-8; abundance: -; j_gene: TRBJ1-2; d_gene: -; CDR3aa: CASSRTGTDYGYTF; CDR3nt: TGTGCCAGCAGCCGAACCGGGACTGACTATGGCTACACCTTC
v_gene: TRBV2; abundance: few; j_gene: TRBJ1-2; d_gene: -; CDR3aa: CASRVYGYTF; CDR3nt: TGTGCCAGCAGGGTCTATGGCTACACCTTC
v_gene: TRBV18; abundance: -; j_gene: TRBJ2-7; d_gene: TRBD1; CDR3aa: CASSPAQGAYEQYF; CDR3nt: TGTGCCAGCTCACCGGCACAGGGGGCCTACGAGCAGTACTTC
v_gene: TRBV7-9; abundance: few; j_gene: TRBJ2-5; d_gene: -; CDR3aa: CASSLFLSQETQYF; CDR3nt: TGTGCCAGCAGCTTATTTCTCAGCCAAGAGACCCAGTACTTC
v_gene: TRBV7-2; abundance: few; j_gene: TRBJ2-3; d_gene: -; CDR3aa: CASSPPREDTQYF; CDR3nt: TGTGCCAGCAGCCCCCCCAGAGAAGATACGCAGTATTTT
v_gene: TRBV19; abundance: -; j_gene: TRBJ1-6; d_gene: -; CDR3aa: CASSAPGDSPLHF; CDR3nt: TGTGCCAGTAGTGCCCCGGGGGACTCACCCCTCCACTTT
v_gene: TRBV29-1; abundance: -; j_gene: TRBJ1-2; d_gene: -; CDR3aa: CSVGWPQGSGYTF; CDR3nt: TGCAGCGTTGGATGGCCGCAGGGGAGTGGCTACACCTTC
v_gene: TRBV2; abundance: -; j_gene: TRBJ2-7; d_gene: TRBD2; CDR3aa: CASRPSREGPYEQYF; CDR3nt: TGTGCCAGCAGACCTTCGCGGGAGGGCCCCTACGAGCAGTACTTC
v_gene: TRBV4-3; abundance: -; j_gene: TRBJ2-2; d_gene: -; CDR3aa: CASSQDYYGDDANTGELFF; CDR3nt: TGCGCCAGCAGCCAAGATTATTACGGGGACGACGCGAACACCGGGGAGCTGTTTTTT
v_gene: TRBV13; abundance: -; j_gene: TRBJ1-4; d_gene: -; CDR3aa: CASSLSGVLNEKLFF; CDR3nt: TGTGCCAGCAGCTTATCTGGGGTCCTCAATGAAAAACTGTTTTTT
v_gene: TRBV7-2; abundance: once; j_gene: TRBJ2-1; d_gene: -; CDR3aa: CASSLAVEGEQFF; CDR3nt: TGTGCCAGCAGCTTAGCAGTGGAGGGTGAGCAGTTCTTC
v_gene: TRBV15; abundance: -; j_gene: TRBJ2-7; d_gene: -; CDR3aa: CATSREGTPLYEQYF; CDR3nt: TGTGCCACCAGCAGAGAAGGGACCCCCCTCTACGAGCAGTACTTC
v_gene: TRBV27; abundance: -; j_gene: TRBJ1-4; d_gene: -; CDR3aa: CASSAAGATNEKLFF; CDR3nt: TGTGCCAGCAGTGCCGCAGGGGCAACTAATGAAAAACTGTTTTTT
v_gene: TRBV6-5; abundance: medium-sized; j_gene: TRBJ1-1; d_gene: TRBD1; CDR3aa: CASSTQGTAMKAFF; CDR3nt: TGTGCCAGCAGCACACAGGGGACCGCGATGAAAGCTTTCTTT
v_gene: TRBV28; abundance: few; j_gene: TRBJ2-7; d_gene: -; CDR3aa: CASSLSSPTNEQYF; CDR3nt: TGTGCCAGCAGTTTAAGTTCCCCCACCAACGAGCAGTACTTC
v_gene: TRBV6-5; abundance: -; j_gene: TRBJ2-7; d_gene: TRBD1; CDR3aa: CASSYSQGLAEQYF; CDR3nt: TGTGCCAGCAGTTACTCACAGGGGCTGGCCGAGCAGTACTTC
v_gene: TRBV7-2; abundance: -; j_gene: TRBJ1-6; d_gene: -; CDR3aa: CASSLVRANSPLHF; CDR3nt: TGTGCCAGCAGCTTAGTTCGGGCGAATTCACCCCTCCACTTT
v_gene: TRBV5-1; abundance: few; j_gene: TRBJ2-2; d_gene: TRBD1; CDR3aa: CASSLGTVNTGELFF; CDR3nt: TGCGCCAGCAGCTTAGGGACAGTCAACACCGGGGAGCTGTTTTTT
v_gene: TRBV5-6; abundance: -; j_gene: TRBJ1-2; d_gene: -; CDR3aa: CASRRGKGEARVYGYTF; CDR3nt: TGTGCCAGCAGAAGGGGTAAGGGGGAGGCCAGAGTTTATGGCTACACCTTC
v_gene: TRBV10-3; abundance: -; j_gene: TRBJ2-5; d_gene: -; CDR3aa: CAISESETQYF; CDR3nt: TGTGCCATCAGTGAGTCAGAGACCCAGTACTTC
v_gene: TRBV19; abundance: -; j_gene: TRBJ2-5; d_gene: TRBD2; CDR3aa: CASSIDAASGAGETQYF; CDR3nt: TGTGCCAGTAGTATAGATGCGGCTAGCGGGGCCGGAGAGACCCAGTACTTC
v_gene: TRBV7-9; abundance: -; j_gene: TRBJ1-3; d_gene: -; CDR3aa: CASSLLNGNTIYF; CDR3nt: TGTGCCAGCAGCTTACTTAATGGAAACACCATATATTTT
v_gene: TRBV5-6; abundance: -; j_gene: TRBJ2-3; d_gene: TRBD2; CDR3aa: CASSLTSGAPSTDTQYF; CDR3nt: TGTGCCAGCAGCTTGACTAGCGGGGCCCCTAGCACAGATACGCAGTATTTT
v_gene: TRBV25-1; abundance: -; j_gene: TRBJ2-1; d_gene: -; CDR3aa: CASRGVTREQFF; CDR3nt: TGTGCCAGCAGAGGGGTTACTAGGGAGCAGTTCTTC
v_gene: TRBV9; abundance: -; j_gene: TRBJ2-3; d_gene: -; CDR3aa: CASSYAGTSTDTQYF; CDR3nt: TGTGCCAGCAGTTACGCCGGGACTAGCACAGATACGCAGTATTTT
v_gene: TRBV7-8; abundance: few; j_gene: TRBJ1-6; d_gene: -; CDR3aa: CASGRGSNSPLHF; CDR3nt: TGTGCCAGCGGACGGGGGAGTAATTCACCCCTCCACTTT